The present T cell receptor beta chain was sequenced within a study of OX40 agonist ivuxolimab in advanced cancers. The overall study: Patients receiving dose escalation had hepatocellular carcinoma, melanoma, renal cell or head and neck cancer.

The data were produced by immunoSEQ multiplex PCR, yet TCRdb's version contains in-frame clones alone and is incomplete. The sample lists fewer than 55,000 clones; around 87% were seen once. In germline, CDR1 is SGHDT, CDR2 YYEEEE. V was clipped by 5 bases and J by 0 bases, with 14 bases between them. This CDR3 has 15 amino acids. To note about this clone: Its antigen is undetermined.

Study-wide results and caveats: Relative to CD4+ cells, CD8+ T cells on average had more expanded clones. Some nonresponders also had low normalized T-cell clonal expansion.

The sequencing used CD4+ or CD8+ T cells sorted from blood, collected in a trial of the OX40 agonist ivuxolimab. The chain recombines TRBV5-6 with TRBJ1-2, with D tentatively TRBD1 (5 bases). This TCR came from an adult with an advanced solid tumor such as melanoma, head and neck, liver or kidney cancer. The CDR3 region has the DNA TGTGCCAGCAGTTCCCGACAGAGTACTAACTATGGCTACACCTTC. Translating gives CASSSRQSTNYGYTF.